The 2 T cell receptor beta chains below come from one sample, sequenced in a study of T cells in Graves' hyperthyroidism and ophthalmopathy. RNA transcripts served as the template for amplifying TCR beta CDR3 regions. HTBI primers were the set used in a first-round RT-PCR of the TCR CDR3. TCRdb fed the multiplex PCR reads into MiXCR, producing one record per CDR3 protein. The sample lists approximately 220,000 distinct CDR3 sequences, around 17% seen once, with about 48% in the top ten. What was sequenced was blood. The receptors here all came from a man aged 35-49 years with Graves' hyperthyroidism.

In its sample, this clonotype was seen a few times. Here the CDR3 reads CASSFLAGLETQYF. The CDR3 region has the DNA TGCGCCAGCAGCTTTCTAGCGGGGTTAGAGACCCAGTACTTC. This sequence joins TRBV5-1 and TRBJ2-5, with 9 bases that match TRBD2. Germline lookup yields CDR1 SGHRS and CDR2 YFSETQ. V dropped 2 bases and J dropped 4; count of bases not matched to a gene: 3. This CDR3 has 14 amino acids.

Concerning this clonotype: A read error may account for a junction end that differs from germline. V and J are TRBV7-9 and TRBJ2-6, with 9 bases identical to TRBD1. Germline loops: CDR1 SEHNR, CDR2 FQNEAQ (reference sequence). There are 22 residues in the CDR3. CDR3 in DNA: TGTGCCGGCAGCTTAGTTTTGGGAGTTAGGGGACAGGGCCTTCGCGGGGCCAACGTCCTGACTTTC. As protein: CAGSLVLGVRGQGLRGANVLTF.